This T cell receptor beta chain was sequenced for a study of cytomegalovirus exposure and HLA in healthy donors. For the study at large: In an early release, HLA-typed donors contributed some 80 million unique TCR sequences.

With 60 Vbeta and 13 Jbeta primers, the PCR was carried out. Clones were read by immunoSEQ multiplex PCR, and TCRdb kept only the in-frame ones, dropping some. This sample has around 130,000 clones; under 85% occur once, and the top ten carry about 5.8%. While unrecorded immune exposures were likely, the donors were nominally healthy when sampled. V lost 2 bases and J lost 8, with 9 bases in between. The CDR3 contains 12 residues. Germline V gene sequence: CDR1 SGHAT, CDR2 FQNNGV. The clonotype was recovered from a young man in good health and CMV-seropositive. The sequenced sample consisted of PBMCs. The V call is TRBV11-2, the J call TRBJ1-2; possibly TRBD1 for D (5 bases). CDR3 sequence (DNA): TGTGCCAGCAGCTTACAGGGCGGCGGCTACACCTTC. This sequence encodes CASSLQGGGYTF.